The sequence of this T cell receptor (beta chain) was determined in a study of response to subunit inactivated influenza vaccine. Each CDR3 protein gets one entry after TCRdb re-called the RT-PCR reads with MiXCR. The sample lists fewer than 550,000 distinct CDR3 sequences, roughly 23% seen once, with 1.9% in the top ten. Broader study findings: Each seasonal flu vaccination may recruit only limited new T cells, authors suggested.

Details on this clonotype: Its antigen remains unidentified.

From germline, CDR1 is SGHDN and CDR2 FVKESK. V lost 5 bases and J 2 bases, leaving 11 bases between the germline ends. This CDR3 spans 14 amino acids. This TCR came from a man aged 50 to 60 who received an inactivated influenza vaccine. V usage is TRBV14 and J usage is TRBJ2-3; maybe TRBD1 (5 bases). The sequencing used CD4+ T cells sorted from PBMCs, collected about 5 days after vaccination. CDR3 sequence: CASSDSAHTDTQYF. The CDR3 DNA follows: TGTGCCAGCAGCGACAGTGCGCACACAGATACGCAGTATTTT.